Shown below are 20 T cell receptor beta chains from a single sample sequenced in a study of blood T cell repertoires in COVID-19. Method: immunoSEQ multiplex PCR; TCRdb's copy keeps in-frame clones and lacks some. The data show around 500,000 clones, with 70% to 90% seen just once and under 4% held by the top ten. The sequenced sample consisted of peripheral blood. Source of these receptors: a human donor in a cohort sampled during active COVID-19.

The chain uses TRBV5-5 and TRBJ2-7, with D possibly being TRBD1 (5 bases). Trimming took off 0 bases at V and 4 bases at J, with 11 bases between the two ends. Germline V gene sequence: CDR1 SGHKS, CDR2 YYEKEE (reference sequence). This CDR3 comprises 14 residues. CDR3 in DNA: TGTGCCAGCAGCTTGGAACAGGCCATTTACGAGCAGTACTTC. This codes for CASSLEQAIYEQYF.

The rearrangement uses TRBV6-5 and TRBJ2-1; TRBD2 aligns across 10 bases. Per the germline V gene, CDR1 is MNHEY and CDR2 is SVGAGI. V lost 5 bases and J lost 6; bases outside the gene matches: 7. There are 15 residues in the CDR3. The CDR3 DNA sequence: TGTGCCAGCAGTCAGGCAGCGGGGGGGCGCAATGAGCAGTTCTTC. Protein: CASSQAAGGRNEQFF.

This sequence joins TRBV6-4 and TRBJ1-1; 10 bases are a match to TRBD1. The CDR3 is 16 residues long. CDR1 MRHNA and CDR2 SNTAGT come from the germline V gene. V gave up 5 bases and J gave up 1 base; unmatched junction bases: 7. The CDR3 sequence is CASSTAGQGQNTEAFF. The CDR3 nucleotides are TGTGCCAGCAGTACTGCGGGACAGGGGCAGAACACTGAAGCTTTCTTT.

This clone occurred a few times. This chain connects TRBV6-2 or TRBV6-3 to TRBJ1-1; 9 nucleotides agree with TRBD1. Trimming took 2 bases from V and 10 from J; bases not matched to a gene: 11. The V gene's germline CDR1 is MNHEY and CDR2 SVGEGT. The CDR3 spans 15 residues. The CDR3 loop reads CASSYRDRAANGAFF. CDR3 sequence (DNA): TGTGCCAGCAGTTACCGGGACAGGGCGGCCAACGGAGCTTTCTTT.

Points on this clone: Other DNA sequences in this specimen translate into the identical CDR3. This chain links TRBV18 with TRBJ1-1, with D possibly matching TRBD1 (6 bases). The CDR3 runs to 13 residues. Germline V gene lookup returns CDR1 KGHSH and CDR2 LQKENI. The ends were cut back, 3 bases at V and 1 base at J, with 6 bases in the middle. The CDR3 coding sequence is TGTGCCAGCTCACCGGGACAGAACACTGAAGCTTTCTTT. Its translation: CASSPGQNTEAFF.

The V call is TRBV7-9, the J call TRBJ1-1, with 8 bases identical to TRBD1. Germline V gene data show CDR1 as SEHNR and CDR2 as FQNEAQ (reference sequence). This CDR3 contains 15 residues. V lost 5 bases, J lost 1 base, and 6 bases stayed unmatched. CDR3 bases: TGTGCCAGCAGCATACCGACAGGGGAGAACACTGAAGCTTTCTTT. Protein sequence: CASSIPTGENTEAFF.

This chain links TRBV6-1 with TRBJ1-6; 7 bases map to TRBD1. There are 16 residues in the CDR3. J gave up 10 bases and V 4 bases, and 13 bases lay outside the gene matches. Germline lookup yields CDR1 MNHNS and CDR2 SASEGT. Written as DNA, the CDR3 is TGTGCCAGCAGTGGGAACAGGGGCGTAGATTGGTCACCCCTCCACTTT. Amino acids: CASSGNRGVDWSPLHF.

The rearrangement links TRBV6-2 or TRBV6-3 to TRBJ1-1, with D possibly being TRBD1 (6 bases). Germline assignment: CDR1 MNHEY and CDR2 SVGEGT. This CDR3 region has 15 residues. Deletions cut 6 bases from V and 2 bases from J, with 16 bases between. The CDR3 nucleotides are TGTGCCAGCAGCCGACACAGGGATGGAAACACTGAAGCTTTCTTT. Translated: CASSRHRDGNTEAFF.

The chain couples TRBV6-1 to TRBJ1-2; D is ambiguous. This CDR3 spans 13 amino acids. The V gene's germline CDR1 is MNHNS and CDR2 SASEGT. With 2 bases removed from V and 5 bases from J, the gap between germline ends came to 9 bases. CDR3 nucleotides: TGTGCCAGCAGTGAATCGTCGCAGTATGGCTACACCTTC. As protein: CASSESSQYGYTF.

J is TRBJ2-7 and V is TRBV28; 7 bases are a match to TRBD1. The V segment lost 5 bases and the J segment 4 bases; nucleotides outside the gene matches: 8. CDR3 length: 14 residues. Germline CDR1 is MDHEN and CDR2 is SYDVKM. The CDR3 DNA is TGTGCCAGCAGTCCCCGGGACAGAGAATACGAGCAGTACTTC. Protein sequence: CASSPRDREYEQYF.

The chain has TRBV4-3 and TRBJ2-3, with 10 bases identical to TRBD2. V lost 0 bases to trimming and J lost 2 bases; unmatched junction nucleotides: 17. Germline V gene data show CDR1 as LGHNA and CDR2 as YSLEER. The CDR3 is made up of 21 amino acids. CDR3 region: CASSQEATPVGLAADTDTQYF. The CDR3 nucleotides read TGCGCCAGCAGCCAAGAAGCCACCCCCGTTGGACTAGCGGCCGACACAGATACGCAGTATTTT.

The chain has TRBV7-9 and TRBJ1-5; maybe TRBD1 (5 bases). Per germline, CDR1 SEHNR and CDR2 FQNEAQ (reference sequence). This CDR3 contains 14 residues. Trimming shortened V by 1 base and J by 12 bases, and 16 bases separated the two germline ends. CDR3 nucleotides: TGTGCCAGCAGCTTAGATGCCAGGGTCAGTCACCAGCATTTT. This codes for CASSLDARVSHQHF.

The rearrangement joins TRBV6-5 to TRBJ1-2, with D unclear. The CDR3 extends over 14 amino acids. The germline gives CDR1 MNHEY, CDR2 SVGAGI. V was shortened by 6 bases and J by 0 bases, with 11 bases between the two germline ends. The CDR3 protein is CASSSDGSNYGYTF. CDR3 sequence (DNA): TGTGCCAGCAGCTCAGATGGTTCTAACTATGGCTACACCTTC.

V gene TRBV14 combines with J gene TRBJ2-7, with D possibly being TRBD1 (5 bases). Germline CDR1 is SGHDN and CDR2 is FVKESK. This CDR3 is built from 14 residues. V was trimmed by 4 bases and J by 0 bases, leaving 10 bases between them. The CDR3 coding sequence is TGTGCCAGCAGCCGGGGCCACAGCTCCTACGAGCAGTACTTC. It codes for CASSRGHSSYEQYF.

In DNA, the CDR3 is TGTGCCAGTACATGGTCTCCAGCTACTATGAACACTGAAGCTTTCTTT. The encoded protein is CASTWSPATMNTEAFF. The rearrangement joins TRBV19 to TRBJ1-1; D is unresolved. This CDR3 region has 16 residues. Trimming stripped 7 bases from V and 0 bases from J, with 18 bases between. Germline V gives CDR1 LNHDA, CDR2 SQIVND (reference sequence).

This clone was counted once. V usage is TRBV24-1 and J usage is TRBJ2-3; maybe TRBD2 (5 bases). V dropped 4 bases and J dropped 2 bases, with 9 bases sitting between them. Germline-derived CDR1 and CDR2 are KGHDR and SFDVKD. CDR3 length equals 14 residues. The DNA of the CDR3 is TGTGCCACCAGTGACGGGGATATCACAGATACGCAGTATTTT. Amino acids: CATSDGDITDTQYF.

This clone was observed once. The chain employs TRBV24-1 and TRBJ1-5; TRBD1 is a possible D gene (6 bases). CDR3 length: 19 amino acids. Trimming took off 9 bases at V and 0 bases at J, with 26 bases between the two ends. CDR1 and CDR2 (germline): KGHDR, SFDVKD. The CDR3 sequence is CATLRGPGRNSYSNQPQHF. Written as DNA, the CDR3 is TGTGCCACCCTCAGGGGTCCGGGACGGAATTCTTATAGCAATCAGCCCCAGCATTTT.

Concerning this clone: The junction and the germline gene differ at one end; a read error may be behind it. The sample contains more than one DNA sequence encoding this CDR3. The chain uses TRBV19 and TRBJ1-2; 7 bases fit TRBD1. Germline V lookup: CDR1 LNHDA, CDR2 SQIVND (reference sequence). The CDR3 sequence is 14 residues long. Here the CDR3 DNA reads TGCGCCACCAATATGAACAGGGGTTGGAATGGCTACACCTTC. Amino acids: CATNMNRGWNGYTF.

CDR3 amino acids: CASSPGTRHMDEQFF. The CDR3 bases are TGTGCCAGCTCACCGGGGACTAGGCACATGGATGAGCAGTTCTTC. This chain uses TRBV18 with TRBJ2-1, with 8 positions matching TRBD2. Germline values: CDR1 KGHSH, CDR2 LQKENI. This CDR3 spans 15 amino acids. The junction had 9 bases not matched to a gene; V was cut back by 3 bases and J by 8 bases.

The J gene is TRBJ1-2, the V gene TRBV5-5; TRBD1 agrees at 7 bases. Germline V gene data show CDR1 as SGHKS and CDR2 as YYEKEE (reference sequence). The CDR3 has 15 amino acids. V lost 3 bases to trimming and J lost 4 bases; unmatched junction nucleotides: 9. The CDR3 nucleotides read TGTGCCAGCAGCTCCCTACAGACAGGGCTCTATGGCTACACCTTC. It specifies CASSSLQTGLYGYTF.